This T cell receptor (beta chain) stems from a study of T cell changes during pregnancy in multiple sclerosis. In germline, CDR1 is LNHNV, CDR2 YYDKDF (reference sequence). J gave up 3 bases and V 5 bases, and 3 bases lay outside the gene matches. The CDR3 length is 16 residues. The table came from immunoSEQ multiplex PCR; TCRdb's copy has only in-frame clones and leaves some out. Among fewer than 50,000 clones, approximately 94% were seen once, and the ten largest hold about 4.1%. This TCR was sampled from a female donor with multiple sclerosis, enrolled in a pregnancy study. The chain uses TRBV15 and TRBJ2-1; 14 nucleotides align to TRBD2. Sample: CD8+ T cells from peripheral blood mononuclear cells, taken in the first trimester of pregnancy. The CDR3 DNA reads as TGTGCCACCAGCGTCGGGACTAGCGGGAGCTACAATGAGCAGTTCTTC. Residues: CATSVGTSGSYNEQFF.